The T cell receptor beta chain described here comes from a study of OX40 agonist ivuxolimab in advanced cancers. The V and J ends lost 2 bases and 3 bases, in that order; junction bases with no gene match: 13. Germline lookup yields CDR1 SGHVS and CDR2 FQNEAQ. This CDR3 has 17 amino acids. The protocol was immunoSEQ multiplex PCR, while the TCRdb copy is restricted to in-frame clones and leaves out a portion. The top ten clones hold around 16% of a sample with some 45,000 clones, roughly 90% of them seen once. The chain carries TRBV7-8 and TRBJ2-7; 7 bases align to TRBD1. The source material was CD4+ or CD8+ T cells sorted from blood, sampled in a trial of the OX40 agonist ivuxolimab. The TCR comes from an adult with an advanced solid tumor such as melanoma, head and neck, liver or kidney cancer. The CDR3 reads CASSLPETGTENYEQYF. The CDR3 nucleotides are TGTGCCAGCAGCTTACCCGAAACCGGGACAGAGAACTACGAGCAGTACTTC. Supplemented by reference TRBV7-8 and TRBJ2-7, the full variable domain reads GAGVSQSPRYKVAKRGQDVALRCDPISGHVSLFWYQQALGQGPEFLTYFQNEAQLDKSGLPSDRFFAERPEGSVSTLKIQRTQQEDSAVYLCASSLPETGTENYEQYFGPGTRLTVT.